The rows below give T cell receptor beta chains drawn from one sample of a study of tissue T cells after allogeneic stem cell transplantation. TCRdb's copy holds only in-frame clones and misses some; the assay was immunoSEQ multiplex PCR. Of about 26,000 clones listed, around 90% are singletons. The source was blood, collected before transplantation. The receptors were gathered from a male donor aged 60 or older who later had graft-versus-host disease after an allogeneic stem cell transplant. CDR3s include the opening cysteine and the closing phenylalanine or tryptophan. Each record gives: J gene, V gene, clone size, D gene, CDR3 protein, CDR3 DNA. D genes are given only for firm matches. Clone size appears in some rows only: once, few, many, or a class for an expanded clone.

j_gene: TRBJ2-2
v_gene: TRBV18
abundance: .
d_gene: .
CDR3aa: CASSPGHGELFF
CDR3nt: TGTGCCAGCTCGCCAGGGCACGGGGAGCTGTTTTTT

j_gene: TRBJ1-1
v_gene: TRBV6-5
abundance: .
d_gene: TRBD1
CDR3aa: CASSRRTPGGLEAFF
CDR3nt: TGTGCCAGCAGTAGGCGCACCCCAGGGGGCCTTGAAGCTTTCTTT

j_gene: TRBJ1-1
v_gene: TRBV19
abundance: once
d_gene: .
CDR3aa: CASSIDPALRGRTEAFF
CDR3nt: TGTGCCAGTAGTATAGATCCAGCCCTTCGGGGGAGAACTGAAGCTTTCTTT

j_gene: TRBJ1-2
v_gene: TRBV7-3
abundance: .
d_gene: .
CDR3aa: CASSSTGNGYGYTF
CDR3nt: TGTGCCAGCAGCTCTACAGGGAACGGCTATGGCTACACCTTC

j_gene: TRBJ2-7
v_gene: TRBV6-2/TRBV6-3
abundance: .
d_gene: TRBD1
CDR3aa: CASSYSPGQGESYEQYF
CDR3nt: TGTGCCAGCAGTTACTCACCCGGACAGGGGGAGTCCTACGAGCAGTACTTC

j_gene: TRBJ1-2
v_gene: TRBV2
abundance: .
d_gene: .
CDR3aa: CASSLGLGYTF
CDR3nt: TGTGCCAGCAGTTTAGGCTTAGGCTACACCTTC

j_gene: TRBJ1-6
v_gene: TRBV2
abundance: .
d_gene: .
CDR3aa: CASITDAADSPLHF
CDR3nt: TGTGCCAGCATTACGGACGCCGCGGATTCACCCCTCCACTTT

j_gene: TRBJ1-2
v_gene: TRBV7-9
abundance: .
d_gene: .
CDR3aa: CASSLAGSYGYTF
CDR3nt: TGTGCCAGCAGCTTAGCCGGGTCCTATGGCTACACCTTC

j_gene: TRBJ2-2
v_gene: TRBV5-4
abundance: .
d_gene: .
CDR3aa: CASSKGRTATGELFF
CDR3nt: TGTGCCAGCAGCAAGGGCCGTACAGCCACCGGGGAGCTGTTTTTT

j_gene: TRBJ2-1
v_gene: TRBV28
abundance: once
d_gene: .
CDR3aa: CASSTAPAHPYNEQFF
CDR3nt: TGTGCCAGCAGCACGGCCCCAGCTCACCCCTACAATGAGCAGTTCTTC

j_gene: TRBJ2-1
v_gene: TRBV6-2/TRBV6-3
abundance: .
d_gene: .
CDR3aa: CASSRVPGSIYNEQFF
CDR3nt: TGTGCCAGCAGTCGAGTCCCTGGGTCCATATACAATGAGCAGTTCTTC

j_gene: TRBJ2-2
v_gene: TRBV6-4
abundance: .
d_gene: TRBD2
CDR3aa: CASSSSGLAGTGELFF
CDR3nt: TGTGCCAGCAGTAGTTCGGGACTAGCGGGGACCGGGGAGCTGTTTTTT

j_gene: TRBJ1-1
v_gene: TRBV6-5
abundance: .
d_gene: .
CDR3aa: CASSRTGRMNTEAFF
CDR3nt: TGTGCCAGCAGTCGAACGGGACGGATGAACACTGAAGCTTTCTTT

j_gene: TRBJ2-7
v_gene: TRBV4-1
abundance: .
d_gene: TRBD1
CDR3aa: CASSRDRDYEQYF
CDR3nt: TGCGCCAGCAGCCGGGACAGGGACTACGAGCAGTACTTC

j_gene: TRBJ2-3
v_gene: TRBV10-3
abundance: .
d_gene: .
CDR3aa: CAISEGPTSDGDTQYF
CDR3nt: TGTGCCATCAGTGAAGGGCCCACCTCGGATGGAGATACGCAGTATTTT

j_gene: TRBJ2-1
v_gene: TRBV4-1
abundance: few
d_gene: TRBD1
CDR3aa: CASSHLTGGNEQFF
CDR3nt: TGCGCCAGCAGCCACCTGACAGGGGGCAATGAGCAGTTCTTC

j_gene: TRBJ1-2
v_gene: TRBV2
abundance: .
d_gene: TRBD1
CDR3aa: CASSGTGALGYGYTF
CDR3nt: TGTGCCAGCAGTGGGACAGGGGCACTAGGCTATGGCTACACCTTC

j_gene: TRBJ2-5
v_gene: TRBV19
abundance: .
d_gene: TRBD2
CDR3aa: CASRGPAGGKTQYF
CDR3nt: TGTGCCAGTAGGGGCCCAGCGGGGGGCAAGACCCAGTACTTC

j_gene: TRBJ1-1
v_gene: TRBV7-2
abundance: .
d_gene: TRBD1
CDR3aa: CASSLGAGTDHTEAFF
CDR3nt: TGTGCCAGCAGCTTAGGAGCCGGGACAGACCACACTGAAGCTTTCTTT

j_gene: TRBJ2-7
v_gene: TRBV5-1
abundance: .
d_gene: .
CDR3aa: CASSRTPRSSSYEQYF
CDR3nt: TGCGCCAGCAGCCGTACCCCAAGATCGAGCTCCTACGAGCAGTACTTC

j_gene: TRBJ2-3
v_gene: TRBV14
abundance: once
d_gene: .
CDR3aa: CASSPYKGTDTQYF
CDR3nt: TGTGCCAGCAGCCCTTACAAAGGGACAGATACGCAGTATTTT

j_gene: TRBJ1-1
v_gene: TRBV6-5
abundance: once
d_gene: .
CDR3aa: CASRTGQGVGAFF
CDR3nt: TGTGCCAGCAGAACGGGGCAGGGAGTCGGAGCTTTCTTT

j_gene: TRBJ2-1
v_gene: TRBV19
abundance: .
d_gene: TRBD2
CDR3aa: CASSTPGLATVSYNEQFF
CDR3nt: TGTGCCAGTAGTACCCCGGGACTAGCGACGGTCTCCTACAATGAGCAGTTCTTC

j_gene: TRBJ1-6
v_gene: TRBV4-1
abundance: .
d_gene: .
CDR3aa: CASGADRVYNSPLHF
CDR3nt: TGCGCCAGCGGCGCAGACCGGGTTTATAATTCACCCCTCCACTTT

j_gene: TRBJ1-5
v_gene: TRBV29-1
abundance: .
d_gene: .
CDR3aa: CSVEVNRNQPQHF
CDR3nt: TGCAGCGTTGAGGTAAACAGAAATCAGCCCCAGCATTTT

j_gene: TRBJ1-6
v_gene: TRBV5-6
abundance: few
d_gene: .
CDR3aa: CASSLNSPTLHF
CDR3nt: TGTGCCAGCAGCTTGAACAGTCCTACCCTCCACTTT

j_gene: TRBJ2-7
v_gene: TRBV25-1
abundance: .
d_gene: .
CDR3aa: CASSESRYEQYF
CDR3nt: TGTGCCAGCAGTGAATCTCGGTACGAGCAGTACTTC

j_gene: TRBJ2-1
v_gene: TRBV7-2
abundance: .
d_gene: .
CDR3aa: CASSLGQGGLDEQFF
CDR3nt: TGTGCCAGCAGCTTAGGCCAGGGAGGTTTAGATGAGCAGTTCTTC

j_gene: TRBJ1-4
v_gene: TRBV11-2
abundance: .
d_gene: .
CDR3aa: CASSSLTGLNEKLFF
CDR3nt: TGTGCCAGCAGCTCCCTGACAGGACTTAATGAAAAACTGTTTTTT

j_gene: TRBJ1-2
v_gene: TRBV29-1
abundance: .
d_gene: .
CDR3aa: CSVAGGYGYTF
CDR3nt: TGCAGCGTTGCTGGCGGCTATGGCTACACCTTC

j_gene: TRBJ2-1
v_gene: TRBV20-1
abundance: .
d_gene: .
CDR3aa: CSATETSPISEQFF
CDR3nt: TGCAGTGCTACTGAGACTAGTCCTATCAGTGAGCAGTTCTTC

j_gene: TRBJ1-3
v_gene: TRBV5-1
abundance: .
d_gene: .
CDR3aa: CASSLGQSSGNTIYF
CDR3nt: TGCGCCAGCAGCTTGGGGCAGAGCTCTGGAAACACCATATATTTT

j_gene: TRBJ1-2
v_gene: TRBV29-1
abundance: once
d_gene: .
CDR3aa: CSVEVFRDGYTF
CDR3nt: TGCAGCGTTGAAGTATTTCGGGATGGCTACACCTTC